These 4 T cell receptor beta chains originate from one sample sequenced in a study of beta chain features in type 1 diabetes. Sequenced material consisted of expressed TCRB transcripts (all of the isolated RNA was reverse transcribed). The repertoire was sequenced with immunoSEQ multiplex PCR; TCRdb's copy has only in-frame clones and lacks some. The sample records 850,000 to 900,000 clones, roughly 15% being singletons. Sequences were obtained from naive CD4+ T cells from blood. These receptors came from a woman aged 18-29 years in good health.

The rearrangement links TRBV5-8 to TRBJ2-5, with D possibly matching TRBD1 (6 bases). CDR3 length: 13 residues. V was cut by 1 base and J by 5 bases, with 9 bases left in between. The germline V gene has CDR1 SGHTS and CDR2 YDEGEE. The CDR3 DNA follows: TGTGCCAGCAGCTTGACAGGGATGGAGACCCAGTACTTC. This translates into CASSLTGMETQYF.

The V gene is TRBV18, the J gene TRBJ2-6; perhaps TRBD1 as D (6 bases). V was trimmed by 2 bases and J by 0 bases, leaving 14 bases between them. This CDR3 is built from 18 residues. The germline gives CDR1 KGHSH, CDR2 LQKENI. The CDR3 DNA reads as TGTGCCAGCTCACCAATTACAGGGTATTCCTCTGGGGCCAACGTCCTGACTTTC. Its protein is CASSPITGYSSGANVLTF.

The sample holds a few counts of this clone. This chain's CDR3 is CASSLPTSGRGYEQYF. CDR3 DNA sequence: TGTGCCAGCAGCCTACCCACTAGCGGGAGGGGTTACGAGCAGTACTTC. The chain uses TRBV6-6 and TRBJ2-7; 13 nucleotides agree with TRBD2. V shed 6 bases and J 4 bases; nucleotides not matched to a gene: 9. Germline assignment: CDR1 MNHNY and CDR2 SVGAGI (reference sequence). The CDR3 has 16 amino acids.

The chain employs TRBV7-2 and TRBJ2-7, with TRBD2 identical over 9 bases. The CDR3 runs 17 residues. The J segment lost 3 bases and the V segment lost 0 bases, leaving 9 bases of the junction unmatched. CDR1 SGHTA and CDR2 FQGNSA come from the germline V gene. In DNA form, the CDR3 reads TGTGCCAGCAGCTTAGCGGGTAGCGGGAGAAAGGTCTACGAGCAGTACTTC. Translating gives CASSLAGSGRKVYEQYF.